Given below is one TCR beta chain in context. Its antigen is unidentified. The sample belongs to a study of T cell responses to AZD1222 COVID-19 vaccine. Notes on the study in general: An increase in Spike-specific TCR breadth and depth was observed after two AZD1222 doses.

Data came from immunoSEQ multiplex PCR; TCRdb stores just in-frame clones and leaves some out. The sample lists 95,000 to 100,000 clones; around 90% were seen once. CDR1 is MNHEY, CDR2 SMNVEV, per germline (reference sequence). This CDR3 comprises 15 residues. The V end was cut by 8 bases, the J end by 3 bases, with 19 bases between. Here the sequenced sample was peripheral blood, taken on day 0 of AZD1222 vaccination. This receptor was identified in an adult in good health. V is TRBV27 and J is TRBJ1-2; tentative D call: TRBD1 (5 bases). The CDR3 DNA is TGTGCCAGCTCCTCTCCGGGACGATTAGACTATGGCTACACCTTC. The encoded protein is CASSSPGRLDYGYTF.